This T cell receptor (beta chain) was documented in a study of CD8 T cells in Susac syndrome. Reverse transcription of roughly 0.45 to 1 ug RNA used random hexamers. TCRdb ran MiXCR on the immunoSEQ multiplex PCR reads and lists one entry per CDR3 protein. The data contain around 170,000 distinct CDR3 sequences, roughly 94% of them singletons. Patients having Susac syndrome satisfied recently defined diagnostic criteria for definite or probable disease. The germline gives CDR1 SQVTM, CDR2 ANQGSEA. The CDR3 extends over 13 amino acids. V was trimmed by 7 bases and J by 5 bases, leaving 17 bases between them.

Sequencing was done on a sample of CD4+ T cells from PBMCs. The TCR was taken from a human donor with Susac syndrome. The J gene is TRBJ1-1, the V gene TRBV29-1, with TRBD1 as a possible D gene (6 bases). The CDR3 bases are TGCAGCGGGGTGGGACAAGGGAAAACTGAAGCTTTCTTT. Translated: CSGVGQGKTEAFF.